This T cell receptor beta chain originates from a study of blood T cell repertoires in COVID-19. Using immunoSEQ multiplex PCR, the repertoire was profiled, and TCRdb retains in-frame clones only, with some absent. The profile covers 400,000 to 450,000 clones, with roughly 88% appearing a single time and more than 1.4% taken by the ten largest. The length of the CDR3 is 15 residues. Losses at the gene ends were 5 bases for V and 5 bases for J; bases not matched to a gene: 10. Germline assignment: CDR1 SNHLY and CDR2 FYNNEI. The rearrangement links TRBV2 to TRBJ2-5, with 8 bases lining up with TRBD2. The sequence came from a woman in her thirties with active or convalescent COVID-19. Sequenced: peripheral blood. The CDR3 DNA reads TGTGCCAGCAGTTGGGCGGGAGGTGTGGACGAGACCCAGTACTTC. Translating gives CASSWAGGVDETQYF.